This TCR beta chain was identified during a study of cytomegalovirus exposure and HLA in healthy donors. Broader study findings: In a later analysis, at a false discovery rate of 0.05, roughly 18,000 TCR beta sequences were associated with HLA alleles. Across donors, presence/absence analyses took sequencing depth to be roughly uniform. Prior analysis indicated that the majority of TCR beta V segments exhibited productivity approximately 87% or approximately 30% of the time. Clonal expansion, a later analysis showed, was greater in HLA-associated TCR beta chains than in equally common others.

About this clone itself: Its antigen is unknown.

The germline CDR1 and CDR2 sequences are GTSNPN and SVGIG (reference sequence). The CDR3 consists of 14 residues. V shed 5 bases, J shed 4 bases, and the junction held 4 bases outside the gene matches. 60 Vbeta and 13 Jbeta primers were used in PCR. The method was immunoSEQ multiplex PCR; TCRdb's version includes in-frame clones alone and lacks a portion of them. The table lists more than 90,000 clones, 78% of them singletons. The sequencing sample was made of PBMCs. The sequence derives from a middle-aged woman in good health and CMV-seropositive. This chain links TRBV30 with TRBJ2-7, with 14 bases that match TRBD2. The CDR3 nucleotides read TGTGCCTGGGGGGGACTAGCGGGAGTGTACGAGCAGTACTTC. It translates to CAWGGLAGVYEQYF.